This note documents a single TCR beta chain sequence. Its specificity is not known. These data come from a study of blood T cells in healthy people across ages. Study conclusions and caveats: Roughly linear declines in TCR beta diversity per million T cells occurred with age. Long-lived and aged donors differed, with more naive CD4+ cells and higher diversity in the long-lived.

CDR3 length: 13 amino acids. Trimming at V came to 6 bases and at J to 2 bases, leaving 6 bases not matched to a gene. CDR1 is DFQATT and CDR2 is SNEGSKA in the germline V gene (reference sequence). Primers used in a second PCR of about 6 to 11 cycles were a sample-barcoded 5' primer and a J-beta primer mix. All cDNA molecules were each tagged by a template-switch adaptor with 12 random nucleotides. MiXCR was run by TCRdb on the 5' RACE reads, yielding one entry per CDR3 protein. The sample comprises about 1,800,000 distinct CDR3 sequences, over 25% of which are singletons, and more than 6% rests with the top ten.

The source is a woman in her twenties or thirties in good health. The J gene is TRBJ2-7, the V gene TRBV20-1, with 8 bases identical to TRBD1. The material sequenced was blood. Here the CDR3 DNA reads TGCAGTGCATGGGGACAGGTCACCTACGAGCAGTACTTC. Translation gives CSAWGQVTYEQYF.